The clone carrying this TCR beta chain was picked up one time. This entry is derived from a study of T cells in Graves' hyperthyroidism and ophthalmopathy. V lost 0 bases, J lost 3 bases, and 9 bases lay in between. Per the germline V gene, CDR1 is SGHKS and CDR2 is YYEKEE (reference sequence). The CDR3 is 14 amino acids. RNA transcripts yielded amplified TCR beta CDR3 regions. HTBI primers were the set used in a first-round RT-PCR of the TCR CDR3. TCRdb re-called the multiplex PCR reads through MiXCR, storing one row per CDR3 protein. The sample yields hundreds of thousands of distinct CDR3 sequences, approximately 15% seen once.

The TCR originated in a middle-aged woman with Graves' ophthalmopathy. The sequencing input was blood. This chain connects TRBV5-5 to TRBJ1-2; D is perhaps TRBD1 (5 bases). The CDR3 sequence: CASSLADSYYGYTF. DNA of the CDR3: TGTGCCAGCAGCTTGGCAGACAGCTACTATGGCTACACCTTC.